This T cell receptor beta chain was sequenced in a study of blood T cell repertoires in COVID-19. Study-wide context: Samples representing acute and convalescent COVID-19 were sourced from the United States, Italy and Spain. Sources were T cells, B-cell-depleted T cells, or PBMCs; the material itself was cDNA or gDNA.

Original handling: For nucleated cells, counts were estimated from reference gene primer amplification. Some clones are missing from TCRdb's copy, which holds only in-frame ones; the method was immunoSEQ multiplex PCR. The V and J calls and clone size are taken from that table; D and trimming were inferred from the DNA. Among around 260,000 clones listed, around 84% were seen once. This sequence originates from a man between 60 and 75 years old with acute or convalescent COVID-19. Specimen: peripheral blood.

The CDR3 DNA reads as TGTGCCAGCAGTTACGCAGGCGGGGGCTACACCTTC. This sequence encodes CASSYAGGGYTF. The chain couples TRBV6-5 to TRBJ1-2; D is unclear. Trimming stripped 2 bases from V and 8 bases from J, with 9 bases between. Germline-derived CDR1 and CDR2 are MNHEY and SVGAGI. The CDR3 length is 12 residues.